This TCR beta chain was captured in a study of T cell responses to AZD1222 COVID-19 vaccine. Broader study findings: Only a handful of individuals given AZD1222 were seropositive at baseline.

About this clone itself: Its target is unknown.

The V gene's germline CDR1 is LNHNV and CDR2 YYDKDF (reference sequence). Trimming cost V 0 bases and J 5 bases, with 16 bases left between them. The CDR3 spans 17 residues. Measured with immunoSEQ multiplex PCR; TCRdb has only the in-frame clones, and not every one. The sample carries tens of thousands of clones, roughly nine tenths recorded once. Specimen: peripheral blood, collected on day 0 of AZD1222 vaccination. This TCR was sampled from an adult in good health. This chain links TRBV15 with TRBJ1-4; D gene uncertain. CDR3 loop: CATSRDLIRTVNEKLFF. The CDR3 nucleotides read TGTGCCACCAGCAGAGATCTTATAAGAACAGTGAATGAAAAACTGTTTTTT. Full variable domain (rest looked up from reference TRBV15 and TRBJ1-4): DAMVIQNPRYQVTQFGKPVTLSCSQTLNHNVMYWYQQKSSQAPKLLFHYYDKDFNNEADTPDNFQSRRPNTSFCFLDIRSPGLGDTAMYLCATSRDLIRTVNEKLFFGSGTQLSVL.